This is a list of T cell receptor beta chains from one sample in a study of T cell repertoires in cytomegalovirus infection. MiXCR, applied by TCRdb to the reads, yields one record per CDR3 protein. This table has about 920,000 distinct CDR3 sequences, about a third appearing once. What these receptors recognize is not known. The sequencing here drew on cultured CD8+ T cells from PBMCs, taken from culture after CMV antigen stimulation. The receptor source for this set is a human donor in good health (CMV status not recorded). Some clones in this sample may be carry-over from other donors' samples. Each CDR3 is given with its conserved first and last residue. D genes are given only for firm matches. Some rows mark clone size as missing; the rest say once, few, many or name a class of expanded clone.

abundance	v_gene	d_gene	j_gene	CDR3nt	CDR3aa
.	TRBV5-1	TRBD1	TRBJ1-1	TGCGCCAGCAGCTTGGGGGACAGGGGGCGCGGCACTGAAGCTTTCTTT	CASSLGDRGRGTEAFF
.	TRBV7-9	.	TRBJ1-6	TGTGCCAGCAGCTTCCCCGGGGCCTCCTATAATTCACCCCTCCACTTT	CASSFPGASYNSPLHF
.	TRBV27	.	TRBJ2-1	TGTGCCAGCAGTTCCAAGGGCCCACACAATGAGCAGTTCTTC	CASSSKGPHNEQFF
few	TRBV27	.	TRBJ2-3	TGTGCCAGCAGTCAAAGATCAGATACGCAGTATTTT	CASSQRSDTQYF
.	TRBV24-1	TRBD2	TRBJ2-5	TGTGCCACCAGTGATTGGGCTAGCGGGGGGGCCGAAGAGACCCAGTACTTC	CATSDWASGGAEETQYF
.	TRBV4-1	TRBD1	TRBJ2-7	TGCGCCAGCAGCCATCCGGGACAGGGGGCCTACGAGCAGTACTTC	CASSHPGQGAYEQYF
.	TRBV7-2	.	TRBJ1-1	TGTGCCAGCAGCTACCCATCGACAGGGAACACTGAAGCTTTCTTT	CASSYPSTGNTEAFF
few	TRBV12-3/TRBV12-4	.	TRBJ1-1	TGTGCCAGCAGTTTACCGGGTCGCCCAGAAGCTTTCTTT	CASSLPGRPEAFF
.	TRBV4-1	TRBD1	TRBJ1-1	TGCGCCAGCAGCCAAAGACAGGGGATGGGCCCTTTCTCTGAAGCTTTCTTT	CASSQRQGMGPFSEAFF
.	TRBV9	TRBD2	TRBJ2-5	TGTGCCAGCAGCGAGCTAGCGGGGGGAGGTGAGACCCAGTACTTC	CASSELAGGGETQYF